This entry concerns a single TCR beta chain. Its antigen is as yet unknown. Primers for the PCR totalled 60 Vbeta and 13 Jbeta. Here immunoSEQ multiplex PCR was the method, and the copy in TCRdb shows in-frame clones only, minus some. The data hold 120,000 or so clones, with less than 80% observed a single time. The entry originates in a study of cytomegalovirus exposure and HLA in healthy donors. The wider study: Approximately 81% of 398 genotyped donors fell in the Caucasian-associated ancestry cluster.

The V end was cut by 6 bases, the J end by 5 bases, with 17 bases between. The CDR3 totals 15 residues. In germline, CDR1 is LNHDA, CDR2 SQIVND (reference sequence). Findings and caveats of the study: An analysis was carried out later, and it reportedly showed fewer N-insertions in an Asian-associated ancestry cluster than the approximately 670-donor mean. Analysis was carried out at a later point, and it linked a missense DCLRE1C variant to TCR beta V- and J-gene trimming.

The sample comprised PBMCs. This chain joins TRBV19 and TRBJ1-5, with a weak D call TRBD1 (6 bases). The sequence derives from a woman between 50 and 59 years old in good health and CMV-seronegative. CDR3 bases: TGTGCCAGTAGCCCTGTTACAGGGTCACATCAGCCCCAGCATTTT. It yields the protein CASSPVTGSHQPQHF.